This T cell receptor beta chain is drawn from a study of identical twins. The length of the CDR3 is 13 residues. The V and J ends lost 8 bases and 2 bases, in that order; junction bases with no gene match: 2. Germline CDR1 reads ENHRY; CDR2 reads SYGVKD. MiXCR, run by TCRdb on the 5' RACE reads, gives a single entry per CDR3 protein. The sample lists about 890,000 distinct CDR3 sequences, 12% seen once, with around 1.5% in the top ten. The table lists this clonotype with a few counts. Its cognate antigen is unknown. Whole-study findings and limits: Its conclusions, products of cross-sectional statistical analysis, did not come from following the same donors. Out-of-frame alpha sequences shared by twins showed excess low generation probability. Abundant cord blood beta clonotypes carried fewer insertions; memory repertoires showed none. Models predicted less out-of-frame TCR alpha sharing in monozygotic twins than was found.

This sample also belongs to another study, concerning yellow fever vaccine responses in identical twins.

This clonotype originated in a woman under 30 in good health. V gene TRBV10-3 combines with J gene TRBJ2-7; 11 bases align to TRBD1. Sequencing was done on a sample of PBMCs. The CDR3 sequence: CAISGQGAYEQYF. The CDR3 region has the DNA TGTGCCATCTCGGGACAGGGGGCCTACGAGCAGTACTTC.